The 29 T cell receptor beta chains below come from one sample, sequenced in a study of T cell changes during pregnancy in multiple sclerosis. The table came from immunoSEQ multiplex PCR; TCRdb's copy has only in-frame clones and leaves some out. The sample consists of just under 85,000 clones, about 89% of them appearing once. The source was peripheral blood, collected in the first trimester of pregnancy. All receptors derive from a female donor with multiple sclerosis, enrolled in a pregnancy study.

The chain carries TRBV7-2 and TRBJ1-1, with 10 nucleotides matching TRBD1. With V trimmed by 5 bases and J by 5 bases, 5 bases remained unmatched. The CDR3 consists of 14 residues. Germline CDR1 reads SGHTA; CDR2 reads FQGNSA. This CDR3 reads CASSRQGAPTEAFF. CDR3 nucleotide sequence: TGTGCCAGCAGCCGACAGGGGGCGCCGACTGAAGCTTTCTTT.

A few counts support this clone. The CDR3 sequence is CASSSGQGPGKQPQHF. CDR3 coding DNA: TGCGCCAGCAGCTCAGGACAGGGGCCGGGAAAACAGCCCCAGCATTTT. The rearrangement joins TRBV4-1 to TRBJ1-5, with 9 positions matching TRBD1. The ends lost 5 bases at V and 7 bases at J; junction bases unmatched: 12. Per germline, CDR1 MGHRA and CDR2 YSYEKL. This CDR3 is built from 16 residues.

This clone has just one count. The rearrangement joins TRBV5-5 to TRBJ1-6, with 10 bases identical to TRBD1. Germline lookup yields CDR1 SGHKS and CDR2 YYEKEE (reference sequence). V lost 2 bases, J lost 10 bases, and 6 bases stayed unmatched. The CDR3 has 15 amino acids. The CDR3 nucleotides read TGTGCCAGCAGCTTTTTTGGGACAGGGGACTCACCCCTCCACTTT. Protein: CASSFFGTGDSPLHF.

The gene calls are TRBV5-4 and TRBJ2-2, with TRBD2 identical over 7 bases. With V trimmed by 4 bases and J by 6 bases, 12 bases remained unmatched. Germline loops: CDR1 SGHNT, CDR2 YYREEE (reference sequence). The CDR3 extends over 16 amino acids. CDR3 protein: CASSPMGRERAGELFF. DNA for the CDR3: TGTGCCAGCAGCCCAATGGGGCGGGAGAGGGCCGGGGAGCTGTTTTTT.

The rearrangement links TRBV25-1 to TRBJ2-2, with TRBD1 as a possible D gene (5 bases). The ends were cut back, 0 bases at V and 14 bases at J, with 10 bases in the middle. CDR1 is MGHDK and CDR2 is SYGVNS in the germline V gene. This CDR3 is 12 amino acids long. The CDR3 here is CASSEYQGRLFF. The CDR3, as DNA: TGTGCCAGCAGTGAATATCAGGGCAGACTGTTTTTT.

The J gene is TRBJ2-3, the V gene TRBV9; the D gene is possibly TRBD2 (5 bases). V was clipped by 0 bases and J by 6 bases, with 5 bases between them. The CDR3 runs 12 residues. Germline assignment: CDR1 SGDLS and CDR2 YYNGEE. CDR3 amino acids: CASSVGGDTQYF. CDR3 bases: TGTGCCAGCAGCGTAGGCGGGGATACGCAGTATTTT.

Here the CDR3 DNA reads TGTGCCAGTAATAGCGAAACAGCGTACACTGAAGCTTTCTTT. The encoded protein is CASNSETAYTEAFF. The genes are TRBV6-6 and TRBJ1-1; D unclear. In germline, CDR1 is MNHNY, CDR2 SVGAGI (reference sequence). The CDR3 consists of 14 residues. V was cut by 9 bases and J by 3 bases, with 17 bases left in between.

The V and J genes are TRBV19 and TRBJ1-6, with 7 bases that match TRBD1. The J segment lost 7 bases and the V segment lost 3 bases, leaving 6 bases of the junction unmatched. The CDR3 consists of 15 residues. In germline, CDR1 is LNHDA, CDR2 SQIVND (reference sequence). CDR3 loop: CASSIPRGRNSPLHF. For the CDR3, the DNA is TGTGCCAGTAGTATTCCGAGGGGGCGGAATTCACCCCTCCACTTT.

This chain uses TRBV11-3 with TRBJ2-7; D unclear. V was pared by 2 bases and J by 7 bases, with 6 bases between. Per the germline V gene, CDR1 is SGHNT and CDR2 is YENEEA. CDR3 length equals 11 residues. Here the CDR3 DNA reads TGTGCCAGCAGCTTACTAATAGAGCAGTACTTC. Its protein product is CASSLLIEQYF.

This CDR3 is CASSGQERRAEAFF. CDR3 coding DNA: TGTGCCAGCAGTGGACAGGAAAGGAGGGCTGAAGCTTTCTTT. The genes are TRBV6-5 and TRBJ1-1; 7 bases are shared with TRBD1. V was clipped by 5 bases and J by 6 bases; unmatched bases: 9. CDR3 size: 14 residues. Germline CDR1 is MNHEY and CDR2 is SVGAGI.

Comments on this clone: The junction departs from germline at one end; a sequencing error may be responsible. The V call is TRBV5-6, the J call TRBJ2-1, with 13 bases that match TRBD2. The CDR3 loop spans 14 amino acids. Germline assignment: CDR1 SGHDT and CDR2 YYEEEE. The CDR3, as DNA: TGTGCCAGCAGCTCGGGACTAGCGGGGCCCCCGCAGCTCTTC. As protein: CASSSGLAGPPQLF. Drawing the rest from reference TRBV5-6 and TRBJ2-1, the complete variable domain is DAGVTQSPTHLIKTRGQQVTLRCSPKSGHDTVSWYQQALGQGPQFIFQYYEEEERQRGNFPDRFSGHQFPNYSSELNVNALLLGDSALYLCASSSGLAGPPQLFGPGTRLTVL.

The rearrangement links TRBV6-5 to TRBJ1-3; TRBD1 might be the D (6 bases). The V end was cut by 4 bases, the J end by 3 bases, with 13 bases between. Germline V gene sequence: CDR1 MNHEY, CDR2 SVGAGI. This CDR3 contains 15 residues. The CDR3 DNA reads as TGTGCCAGCAGTTTACAGGGTGAATATGGAAACACCATATATTTT. Its protein product is CASSLQGEYGNTIYF.

The gene calls are TRBV19 and TRBJ2-1; 9 bases map to TRBD2. With 1 base clipped from V and 4 bases from J, the junction kept 2 bases outside the gene matches. From germline, CDR1 is LNHDA and CDR2 SQIVND (reference sequence). The CDR3 is 15 amino acids. In DNA form, the CDR3 reads TGTGCCAGTAGTATAGGGCTAGCGGGATACAATGAGCAGTTCTTC. Translating it yields CASSIGLAGYNEQFF.

V and J are TRBV5-4 and TRBJ2-3; 10 bases align to TRBD2. CDR1 and CDR2 from the germline V gene are SGHNT and YYREEE (reference sequence). The V segment lost 1 base and the J segment 4 bases; nucleotides outside the gene matches: 3. The CDR3 spans 15 residues. CDR3 in DNA: TGTGCCAGCAGCTTGACAGCGGGAGGGTCAGATACGCAGTATTTT. Translation: CASSLTAGGSDTQYF.

J is TRBJ1-2 and V is TRBV30, with 7 bases matching TRBD1. This CDR3 has 13 residues. Germline CDR1 reads GTSNPN; CDR2 reads SVGIG (reference sequence). V lost 3 bases to trimming and J lost 3 bases; unmatched junction nucleotides: 4. The CDR3 spells CAWSAGTDYGYTF. CDR3 DNA: TGTGCCTGGAGCGCCGGGACAGACTATGGCTACACCTTC.

The V call is TRBV11-3, the J call TRBJ2-3, with TRBD2 matching 14 bases. Germline-derived CDR1 and CDR2 are SGHNT and YENEEA. The CDR3 totals 19 residues. Germline trimming cut 1 base from V and 3 bases from J; bases unmatched to any gene: 9. Written as DNA, the CDR3 is TGTGCCAGCAGCTTAGGAGGGACTAGCGGGGGCCCACGGACAGATACGCAGTATTTT. It codes for CASSLGGTSGGPRTDTQYF.

This sequence joins TRBV18 and TRBJ1-2; tentatively, D is TRBD1 (6 bases). Trimming took off 5 bases at V and 3 bases at J, with 16 bases between the two ends. The germline V gene has CDR1 KGHSH and CDR2 LQKENI. The CDR3 is 15 residues long. CDR3 coding DNA: TGTGCCAGCTCAACCGACCGGGGGGGGCACTATGGCTACACCTTC. This codes for CASSTDRGGHYGYTF.

The rearrangement links TRBV7-8 to TRBJ1-1; a weak D match, TRBD1 (5 bases). The V end lost 5 bases, the J end lost 0 bases, and 13 bases lay between the germline ends. Germline V gene lookup returns CDR1 SGHVS and CDR2 FQNEAQ. The CDR3 contains 15 residues. In DNA form, the CDR3 reads TGTGCCAGCAGCCCCGTTTGGGGGGTGAACACTGAAGCTTTCTTT. It specifies CASSPVWGVNTEAFF.

This chain uses TRBV29-1 with TRBJ2-7; perhaps TRBD2 as D (5 bases). V was shortened by 4 bases and J by 3 bases, with 13 bases between the two germline ends. The CDR3 loop spans 13 amino acids. Germline CDR1 and CDR2: SQVTM and ANQGSEA. This CDR3 is CSVGYGEGYEQYF. For the CDR3, the DNA is TGCAGCGTTGGGTACGGCGAGGGCTACGAGCAGTACTTC.

V usage is TRBV10-3 and J usage is TRBJ1-2; 8 bases agree with TRBD1. Germline CDR1 and CDR2: ENHRY and SYGVKD. The CDR3 length is 14 residues. After removal of 6 bases from V and 5 bases from J, the junction contained 8 bases not matched to a gene. In nucleotides, the CDR3 is TGTGCCATCAGCCGGACAGGGAGGGTTTATGGCTACACCTTC. Translating it yields CAISRTGRVYGYTF.

The chain has TRBV29-1 and TRBJ2-5, with 10 positions matching TRBD2. The CDR3 consists of 18 residues. Trimming at V came to 1 base and at J to 2 bases, leaving 13 bases not matched to a gene. CDR1 is SQVTM and CDR2 is ANQGSEA in the germline V gene. The CDR3 loop reads CSVEVRPGSGRPQETQYF. As DNA, the CDR3 is TGCAGCGTTGAAGTCAGACCGGGTAGCGGGAGGCCACAAGAGACCCAGTACTTC.

Here the CDR3 DNA reads TGTGCCAGCAGCCCCAAAACAGGGACAGTCTCCTACGAGCAGTACTTC. Protein product: CASSPKTGTVSYEQYF. The chain employs TRBV9 and TRBJ2-7; 7 nucleotides agree with TRBD1. Germline CDR1 is SGDLS and CDR2 is YYNGEE. This CDR3 has 16 amino acids. Unmatched junction bases numbered 10, after V lost 4 bases and J lost 0 bases.

This chain connects TRBV19 to TRBJ1-5; tentatively, D is TRBD1 (5 bases). The CDR3 runs 14 residues. Germline-derived CDR1 and CDR2 are LNHDA and SQIVND (reference sequence). Trimming left V 7 bases short and J 0 bases short, with 10 bases between. This CDR3 reads CASKDSPSNQPQHF. DNA of the CDR3: TGTGCCAGTAAAGACAGCCCTAGCAATCAGCCCCAGCATTTT.

This rearrangement joins TRBV9 to TRBJ1-3; TRBD1 aligns across 7 bases. V dropped 0 bases and J dropped 4; count of bases not matched to a gene: 7. Per the germline V gene, CDR1 is SGDLS and CDR2 is YYNGEE. CDR3 length equals 16 residues. This chain's CDR3 is CASSVGVQGSGNTIYF. CDR3 in DNA: TGTGCCAGCAGCGTAGGGGTACAGGGGTCCGGAAACACCATATATTTT.

This sequence joins TRBV15 and TRBJ1-5; D ambiguous. The CDR3 runs to 12 residues. The V and J ends lost 8 bases and 4 bases respectively, with 9 bases between them. Germline V lookup: CDR1 LNHNV, CDR2 YYDKDF (reference sequence). The CDR3 sequence: CATGPENQPQHF. The CDR3 bases are TGTGCCACCGGCCCAGAAAATCAGCCCCAGCATTTT.

The chain is built from TRBV9 and TRBJ2-5; 9 nucleotides match TRBD2. The CDR3 has 13 amino acids. Germline assignment: CDR1 SGDLS and CDR2 YYNGEE. V trimming: 5 bases; J trimming: 5 bases; junction bases outside the gene matches: 4. The CDR3 loop reads CASSLSGSETQYF. The CDR3 DNA reads as TGTGCCAGCAGTCTTAGCGGGAGTGAGACCCAGTACTTC.

The chain recombines TRBV11-3 with TRBJ2-1; D remains ambiguous. CDR1 is SGHNT and CDR2 is YENEEA in the germline V gene. The CDR3 spans 15 residues. V was pared by 0 bases and J by 2 bases, with 8 bases between. In DNA form, the CDR3 reads TGTGCCAGCAGCTTAGATAGCAATGCCTACAATGAGCAGTTCTTC. This gives the protein CASSLDSNAYNEQFF.

The chain carries TRBV4-3 and TRBJ2-2; TRBD1 might be the D (5 bases). The CDR3 totals 18 residues. Trimming shortened V by 1 base and J by 6 bases, and 21 bases separated the two germline ends. Germline V gene data show CDR1 as LGHNA and CDR2 as YSLEER. The CDR3 loop reads CASSQALQGKALAGELFF. CDR3 nucleotides: TGCGCCAGCAGCCAAGCACTGCAGGGAAAGGCCCTCGCCGGGGAGCTGTTTTTT.

The rearrangement links TRBV27 to TRBJ2-1; 8 nucleotides match TRBD2. The CDR3 length is 15 residues. V lost 5 bases and J lost 1; bases outside the gene matches: 4. Per the germline V gene, CDR1 is MNHEY and CDR2 is SMNVEV (reference sequence). CDR3 nucleotide sequence: TGTGCCAGCAGTCCGGGGGGGATTTCCTACAATGAGCAGTTCTTC. Its translation: CASSPGGISYNEQFF.